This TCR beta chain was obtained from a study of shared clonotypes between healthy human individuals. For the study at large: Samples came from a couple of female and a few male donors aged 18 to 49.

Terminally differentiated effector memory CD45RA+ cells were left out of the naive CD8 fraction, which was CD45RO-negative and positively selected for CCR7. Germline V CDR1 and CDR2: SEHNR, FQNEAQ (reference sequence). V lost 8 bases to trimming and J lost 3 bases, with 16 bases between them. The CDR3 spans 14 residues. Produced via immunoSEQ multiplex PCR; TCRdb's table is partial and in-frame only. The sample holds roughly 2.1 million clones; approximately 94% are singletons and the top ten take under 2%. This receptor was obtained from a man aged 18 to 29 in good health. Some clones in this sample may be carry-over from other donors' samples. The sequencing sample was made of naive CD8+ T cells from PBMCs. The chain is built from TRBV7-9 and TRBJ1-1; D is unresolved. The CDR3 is CASGIGLRDTEAFF. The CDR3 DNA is TGTGCCAGCGGGATTGGACTGAGGGACACTGAAGCTTTCTTT.